This T cell receptor (beta chain) is from a study of CD8+ T cells in alopecia areata. This clone was observed many times. RNA extraction was followed by reverse transcription into cDNA, which acted as the sequencing template. Repertoires were generated with immunoSEQ multiplex PCR, while TCRdb's copy carries only in-frame clones and drops some. Here the sample spans about 130,000 clones, roughly 52% being singletons. Treatment: oral pan-JAK inhibitor, 5-10 mg twice daily. The CDR3 covers 17 residues. J lost 5 bases, V lost 5 bases, and 9 bases had no gene match. Germline CDR1 and CDR2: MNHEY and SMNVEV (reference sequence).

Sequences were derived from CD8+ T cells sorted from blood, sampled at week 4, from a patient treated with tofacitinib. V usage is TRBV27 and J usage is TRBJ2-1; TRBD2 agrees at 13 bases. The sequence was collected from a human donor with alopecia areata. The CDR3 nucleotides are TGTGCCAGCAGTCGCCTACTAGCGGGGGGGCCGGACAATGAGCAGTTCTTC. Its translation is CASSRLLAGGPDNEQFF.